This T cell receptor (beta chain) was profiled in a study of T cells after posttransplantation cyclophosphamide. Busulfan-fludarabine conditioning, marrow transplant, and cyclophosphamide on days +3 and +4 were administered. Regarding the study as a whole: Blood and skin or GI T cell repertoires showed limited TRB overlap. TRB clonality was highly associated with recipient CMV seropositivity and reactivation. Donor CD8+ memory clones often dominated recipient blood repertoires at later times.

This clone was observed a few times. Antigen: not known. Clones were read by immunoSEQ multiplex PCR, and TCRdb kept only the in-frame ones, dropping some. The sample includes 35,000 to 40,000 clones, about three quarters of them seen just once. The receptor comes from a female patient aged 40-50 years who received an allogeneic stem cell transplant from a related donor, was CMV-positive, and had no GVHD. The graft donor may account for some of the T cells. The source was CD4+ T cells sorted from blood, collected around 2,000 days after a stem cell transplant with posttransplant cyclophosphamide.

CDR3 residues: CARSTGLQNTEAFF. The CDR3, as DNA: TGTGCCCGCTCGACGGGACTGCAGAACACTGAAGCTTTCTTT. V usage is TRBV2 and J usage is TRBJ1-1, with D maybe TRBD1 (5 bases). The CDR3 has 14 residues. Germline V gene data show CDR1 as SNHLY and CDR2 as FYNNEI. V was pared by 11 bases and J by 1 base, with 17 bases between.